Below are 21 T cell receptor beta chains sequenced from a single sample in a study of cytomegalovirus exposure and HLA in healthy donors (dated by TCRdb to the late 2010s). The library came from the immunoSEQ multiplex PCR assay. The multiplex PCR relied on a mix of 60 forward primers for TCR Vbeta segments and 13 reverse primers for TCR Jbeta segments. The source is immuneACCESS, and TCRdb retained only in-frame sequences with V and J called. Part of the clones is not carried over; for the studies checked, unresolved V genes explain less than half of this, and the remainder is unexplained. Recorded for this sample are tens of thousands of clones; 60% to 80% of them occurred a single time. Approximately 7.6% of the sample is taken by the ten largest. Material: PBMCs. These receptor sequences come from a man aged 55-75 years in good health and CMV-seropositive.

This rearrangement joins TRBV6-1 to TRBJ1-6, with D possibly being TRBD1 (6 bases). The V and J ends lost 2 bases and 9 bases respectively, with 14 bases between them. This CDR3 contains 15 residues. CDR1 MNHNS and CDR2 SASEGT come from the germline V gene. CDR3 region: CASSERGGVSSPLHF. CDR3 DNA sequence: TGTGCCAGCAGTGAAAGGGGGGGGGTTTCTTCACCCCTCCACTTT.

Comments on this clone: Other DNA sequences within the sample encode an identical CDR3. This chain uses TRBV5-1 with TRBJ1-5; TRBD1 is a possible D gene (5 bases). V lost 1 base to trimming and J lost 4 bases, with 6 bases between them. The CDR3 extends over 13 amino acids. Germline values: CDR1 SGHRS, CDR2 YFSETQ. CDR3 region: CASSLTGNQPQHF. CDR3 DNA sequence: TGCGCCAGCAGCTTGACAGGTAATCAGCCCCAGCATTTT.

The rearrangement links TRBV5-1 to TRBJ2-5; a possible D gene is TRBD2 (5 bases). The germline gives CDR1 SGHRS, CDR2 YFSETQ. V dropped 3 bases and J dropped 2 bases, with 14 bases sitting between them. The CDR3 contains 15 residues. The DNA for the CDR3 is TGCGCCAGCAGCTCGGCAGGCAGAGGGCAAGAGACCCAGTACTTC. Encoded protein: CASSSAGRGQETQYF.

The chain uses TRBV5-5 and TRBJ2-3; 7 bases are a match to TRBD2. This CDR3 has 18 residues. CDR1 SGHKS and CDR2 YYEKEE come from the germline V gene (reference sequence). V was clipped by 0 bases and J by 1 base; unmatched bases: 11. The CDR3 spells CASSLAARSGGGTDTQYF. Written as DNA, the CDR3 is TGTGCCAGCAGCTTGGCCGCTAGGAGTGGGGGGGGCACAGATACGCAGTATTTT.

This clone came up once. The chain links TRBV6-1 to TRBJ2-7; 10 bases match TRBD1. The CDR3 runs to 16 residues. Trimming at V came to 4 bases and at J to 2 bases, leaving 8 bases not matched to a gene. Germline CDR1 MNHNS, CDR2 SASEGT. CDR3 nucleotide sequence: TGTGCCAGCAGTGTACTCCCGGGACAGGGGACCTACGAGCAGTACTTC. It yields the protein CASSVLPGQGTYEQYF.

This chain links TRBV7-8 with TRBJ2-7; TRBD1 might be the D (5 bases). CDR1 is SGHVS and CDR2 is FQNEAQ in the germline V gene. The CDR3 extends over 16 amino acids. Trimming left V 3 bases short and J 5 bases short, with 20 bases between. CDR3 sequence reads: CASSFPGHPKDHEQYF. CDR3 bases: TGTGCCAGCAGCTTCCCCGGACACCCCAAGGACCACGAGCAGTACTTC.

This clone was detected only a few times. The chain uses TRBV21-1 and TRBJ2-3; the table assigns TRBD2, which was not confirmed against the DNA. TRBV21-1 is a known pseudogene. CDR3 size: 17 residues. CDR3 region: CASSTTGLAEITDTQYF. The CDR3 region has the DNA TGTGCCAGCAGCACTACGGGACTAGCGGAGATCACAGATACGCAGTATTTT.

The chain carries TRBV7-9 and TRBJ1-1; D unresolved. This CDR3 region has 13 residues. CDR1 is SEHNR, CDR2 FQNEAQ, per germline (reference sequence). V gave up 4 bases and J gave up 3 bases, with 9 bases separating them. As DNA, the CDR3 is TGTGCCAGCAGCTCGGGGAGTTACACTGAAGCTTTCTTT. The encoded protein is CASSSGSYTEAFF.

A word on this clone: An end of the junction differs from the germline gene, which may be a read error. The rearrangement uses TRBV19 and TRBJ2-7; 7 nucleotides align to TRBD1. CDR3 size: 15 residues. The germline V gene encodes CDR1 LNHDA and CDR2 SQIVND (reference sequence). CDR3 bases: TGTGCCAGTAGTGTGACCTCAGGGGACAGATACGCGCAGTACTTC. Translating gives CASSVTSGDRYAQYF.

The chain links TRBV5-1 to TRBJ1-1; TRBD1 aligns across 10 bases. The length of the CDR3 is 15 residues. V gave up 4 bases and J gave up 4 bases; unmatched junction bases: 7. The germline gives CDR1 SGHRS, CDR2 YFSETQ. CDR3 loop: CASSGTGDGRTEAFF. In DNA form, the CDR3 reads TGCGCCAGCAGCGGGACAGGGGACGGGCGCACTGAAGCTTTCTTT.

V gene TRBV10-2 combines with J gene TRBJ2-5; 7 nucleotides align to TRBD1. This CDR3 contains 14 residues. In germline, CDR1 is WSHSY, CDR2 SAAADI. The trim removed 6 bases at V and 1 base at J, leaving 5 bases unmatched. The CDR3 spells CASRGQLLQETQYF. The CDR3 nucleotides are TGCGCCAGCAGGGGACAGCTCCTCCAAGAGACCCAGTACTTC.

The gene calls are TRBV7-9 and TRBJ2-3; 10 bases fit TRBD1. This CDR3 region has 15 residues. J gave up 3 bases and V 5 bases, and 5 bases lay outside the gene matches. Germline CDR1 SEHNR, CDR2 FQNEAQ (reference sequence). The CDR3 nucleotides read TGTGCCAGCAGCCCCGGACAGGGGGTGACAGATACGCAGTATTTT. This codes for CASSPGQGVTDTQYF.

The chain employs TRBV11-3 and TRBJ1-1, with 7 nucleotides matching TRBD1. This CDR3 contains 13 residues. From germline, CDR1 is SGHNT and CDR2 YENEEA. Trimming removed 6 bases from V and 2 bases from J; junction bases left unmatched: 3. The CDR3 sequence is CASRYRGNTEAFF. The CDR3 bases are TGTGCCAGCAGATACAGGGGAAACACTGAAGCTTTCTTT.

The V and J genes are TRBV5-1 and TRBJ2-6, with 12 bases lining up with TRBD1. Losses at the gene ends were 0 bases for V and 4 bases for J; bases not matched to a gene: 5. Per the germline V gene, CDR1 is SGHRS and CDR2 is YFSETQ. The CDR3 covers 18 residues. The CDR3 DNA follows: TGCGCCAGCAGCTTGGGGGGACAGGGGGCGATCGGGGCCAACGTCCTGACTTTC. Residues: CASSLGGQGAIGANVLTF.

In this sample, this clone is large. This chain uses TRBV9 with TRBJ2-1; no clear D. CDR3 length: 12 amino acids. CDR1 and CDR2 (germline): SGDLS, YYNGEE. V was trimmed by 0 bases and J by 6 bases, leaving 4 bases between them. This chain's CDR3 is CASSVESNEQFF. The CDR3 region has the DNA TGTGCCAGCAGCGTAGAGAGCAATGAGCAGTTCTTC.

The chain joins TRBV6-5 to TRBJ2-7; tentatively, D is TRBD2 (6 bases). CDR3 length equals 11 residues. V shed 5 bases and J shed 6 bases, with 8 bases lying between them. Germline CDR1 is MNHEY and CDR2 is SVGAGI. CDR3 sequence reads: CASSRRGEQYF. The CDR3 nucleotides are TGTGCCAGCAGTCGGCGGGGCGAGCAGTACTTC.

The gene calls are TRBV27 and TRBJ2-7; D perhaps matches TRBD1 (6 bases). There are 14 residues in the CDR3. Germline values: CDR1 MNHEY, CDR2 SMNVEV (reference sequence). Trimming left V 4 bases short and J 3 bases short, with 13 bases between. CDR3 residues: CASSSEGQHYEQYF. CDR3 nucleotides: TGTGCCAGCAGTTCGGAAGGACAGCACTACGAGCAGTACTTC.

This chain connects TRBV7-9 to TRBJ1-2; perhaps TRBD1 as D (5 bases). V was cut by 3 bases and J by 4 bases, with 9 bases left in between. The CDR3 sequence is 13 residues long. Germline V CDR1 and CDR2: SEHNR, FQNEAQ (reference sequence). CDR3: CASSFGGIYGYTF. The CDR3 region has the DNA TGTGCCAGCAGCTTTGGGGGGATCTATGGCTACACCTTC.

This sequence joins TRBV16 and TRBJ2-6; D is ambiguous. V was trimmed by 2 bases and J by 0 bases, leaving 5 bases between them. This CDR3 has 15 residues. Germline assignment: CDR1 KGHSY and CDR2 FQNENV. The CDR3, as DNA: TGTGCCAGCAGCCAACCAAACTCTGGGGCCAACGTCCTGACTTTC. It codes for CASSQPNSGANVLTF. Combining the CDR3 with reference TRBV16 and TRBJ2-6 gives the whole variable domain GEEVAQTPKHLVRGEGQKAKLYCAPIKGHSYVFWYQQVLKNEFKFLISFQNENVFDETGMPKERFSAKCLPNSPCSLEIQATKLEDSAVYFCASSQPNSGANVLTFGAGSRLTVL.

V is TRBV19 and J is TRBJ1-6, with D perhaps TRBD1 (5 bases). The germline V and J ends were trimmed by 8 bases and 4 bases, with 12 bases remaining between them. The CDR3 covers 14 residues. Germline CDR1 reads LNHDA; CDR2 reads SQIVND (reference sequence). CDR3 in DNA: TGTGCCAGTCAGGGAACCTCTTATAATTCACCCCTCCACTTT. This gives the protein CASQGTSYNSPLHF.

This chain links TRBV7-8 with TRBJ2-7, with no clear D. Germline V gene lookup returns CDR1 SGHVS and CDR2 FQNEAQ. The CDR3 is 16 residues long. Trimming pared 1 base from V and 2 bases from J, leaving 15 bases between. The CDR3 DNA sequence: TGTGCCAGCAGCTTAGTTCCCCTAGACGAGACCTACGAGCAGTACTTC. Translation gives CASSLVPLDETYEQYF.